Listed below are T cell receptor beta chains from one sample, sequenced in a study of blood T cells in healthy people across ages. TCRdb called the 5' RACE reads again in MiXCR, with one record for every CDR3 protein. The sample holds about 1 million distinct CDR3 sequences, around 27% seen once. The sample was also reused in another study, on T cells of mothers and their children.

The specimen sequenced was blood. The receptor set was obtained from a girl aged 2-10 years in good health. CDR3s include the opening cysteine and the closing phenylalanine or tryptophan. The order of the fields is CDR3 protein, CDR3 DNA, clone size, J gene, D gene, V gene. D genes are given only for firm matches. Clone size is given for some rows only: seen once, a few or many times, or a class if the clone is expanded.

CASSLWTGTYEQYF TGCGCCAGCAGCTTGTGGACAGGAACCTACGAGCAGTACTTC . TRBJ2-7 TRBD1 TRBV5-1
CAISEGQGRYF TGTGCCATCAGTGAGGGACAGGGGCGATACTTC . TRBJ2-7 TRBD1 TRBV10-3
CASRGGDNYEQYF TGTGCCAGCAGAGGAGGGGACAACTACGAGCAGTACTTC . TRBJ2-7 . TRBV2
CATSVGPNTEAFF TGTGCCACCAGCGTGGGGCCGAACACTGAAGCTTTCTTT few TRBJ1-1 . TRBV24-1
CASSPPGWNLGAFF TGTGCCAGCAGTCCCCCGGGGTGGAACTTGGGAGCCTTCTTT few TRBJ1-1 . TRBV28
CASSQVRRQAKQYF TGTGCCAGCAGCCAAGTTCGACGGCAGGCCAAGCAGTACTTC . TRBJ2-7 . TRBV14
CASSQEGWDSEAFF TGCGCCAGCAGCCAAGAGGGATGGGATTCGGAAGCTTTCTTT . TRBJ1-1 . TRBV4-1
CSATLAVRDEGEQYF TGCAGTGCCACACTGGCGGTCAGGGATGAGGGCGAGCAGTACTTC . TRBJ2-7 . TRBV20-1
CASGSLNRVHRRGNTDTQYF TGTGCCAGCGGCTCCCTCAATCGGGTCCACAGGCGGGGAAACACAGATACGCAGTATTTT few TRBJ2-3 . TRBV28
CATSDSDLQETQYF TGTGCCACCAGTGACAGCGACCTCCAAGAGACCCAGTACTTC few TRBJ2-5 . TRBV24-1
CASSSLAGVGETQYF TGTGCCAGCAGCTCCTTAGCGGGAGTCGGCGAGACCCAGTACTTC few TRBJ2-5 TRBD2 TRBV7-2
CASSPYWEEGETQYF TGTGCCAGCAGTCCCTATTGGGAAGAAGGGGAGACCCAGTACTTC . TRBJ2-5 . TRBV27
CASSPGLGEETQYF TGTGCCAGCAGCCCCGGGCTAGGGGAAGAGACCCAGTACTTC few TRBJ2-5 . TRBV7-6
CASTGTSEAEQFF TGTGCCAGCACCGGGACTAGCGAGGCTGAGCAGTTCTTC . TRBJ2-1 TRBD2 TRBV7-8
CASSLSGPNGDEQFF TGTGCCAGCAGTTTATCGGGACCTAACGGGGATGAGCAGTTCTTC once TRBJ2-1 . TRBV28
CASIAGLNTEAFF TGTGCCAGCATCGCTGGTTTGAACACTGAAGCTTTCTTT . TRBJ1-1 . TRBV5-6
CTSSLSGTYNEQFF TGTACCAGCAGCTTAAGCGGGACTTACAATGAGCAGTTCTTC few TRBJ2-1 TRBD2 TRBV7-3
CASSYGASEVQETQYF TGTGCCAGCAGTTACGGAGCTTCTGAGGTCCAAGAGACCCAGTACTTC . TRBJ2-5 . TRBV6-6
CSAQRSGGDTEAFF TGCAGTGCCCAGAGATCGGGGGGGGACACTGAAGCTTTCTTT few TRBJ1-1 . TRBV20-1
CASSLSTGVGELFF TGTGCCAGCAGCTTATCGACAGGGGTCGGGGAGCTGTTTTTT few TRBJ2-2 TRBD1 TRBV7-9
CASSKEGAREFF TGCGCCAGCAGCAAGGAAGGCGCCCGCGAGTTCTTC . TRBJ2-1 . TRBV5-1
CASSQERPGQRRGTEAFF TGTGCCAGCAGCCAAGAACGACCGGGACAAAGAAGGGGCACTGAAGCTTTCTTT . TRBJ1-1 . TRBV7-8
CASSLEGGGAYF TGCGCCAGCAGCTTGGAGGGGGGTGGCGCTTACTTC . TRBJ2-5 . TRBV5-1